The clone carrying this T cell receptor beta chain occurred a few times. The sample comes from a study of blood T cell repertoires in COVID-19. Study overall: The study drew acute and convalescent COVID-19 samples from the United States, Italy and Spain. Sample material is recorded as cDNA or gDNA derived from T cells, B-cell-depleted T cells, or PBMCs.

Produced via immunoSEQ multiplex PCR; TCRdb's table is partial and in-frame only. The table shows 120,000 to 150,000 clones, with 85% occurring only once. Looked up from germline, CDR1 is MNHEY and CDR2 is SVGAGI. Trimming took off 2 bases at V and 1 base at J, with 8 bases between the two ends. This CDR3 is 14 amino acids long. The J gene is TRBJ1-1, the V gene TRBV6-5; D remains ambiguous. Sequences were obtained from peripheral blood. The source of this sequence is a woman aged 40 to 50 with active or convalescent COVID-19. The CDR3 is CASSYGPPNTEAFF. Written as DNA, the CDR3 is TGTGCCAGCAGTTACGGGCCGCCGAACACTGAAGCTTTCTTT.